This T cell receptor beta chain was sequenced for a study of Ad26.COV2.S vaccination and SARS-CoV-2 variants. The study, taken as a whole, reports: Breadth and depth estimates from TCRs may understate total T cell responses. Across vaccine and placebo recipients, the breadth of non-spike TCRs was similar.

The assay was immunoSEQ multiplex PCR, and TCRdb's table has in-frame clones only and misses some. The repertoire includes 300,000 to 450,000 clones, approximately 90% of them detected once, and roughly 3.9% sits in the top ten. The CDR3 runs to 14 residues. Trimming left V 2 bases short and J 4 bases short, with 9 bases between. Per the germline V gene, CDR1 is ENHRY and CDR2 is SYGVKD. With respect to this clone: What it binds is unknown.

The TCR comes from a human donor who had recovered from COVID-19. The chain couples TRBV10-3 to TRBJ1-5; D perhaps matches TRBD1 (6 bases). The sample in question was peripheral blood, obtained after recovery from COVID-19. CDR3 sequence reads: CAISERQGNQPQHF. The CDR3, as DNA: TGTGCCATCAGTGAGAGGCAGGGGAATCAGCCCCAGCATTTT.